This T cell receptor beta chain derives from a study of blood T cell repertoires in COVID-19. About the study: There were acute and convalescent COVID-19 samples, and they came from the United States, Italy and Spain. Sources were T cells, B-cell-depleted T cells, or PBMCs; the material itself was cDNA or gDNA.

Assay: immunoSEQ multiplex PCR; the TCRdb copy retains only in-frame clones and omits some. The sample holds 45,000 to 75,000 clones, 80% to 90% seen once. In germline, CDR1 is SNHLY, CDR2 FYNNEI. V lost 6 bases, J lost 4 bases, and 5 bases stayed unmatched. The CDR3 is 14 amino acids. The receptor was isolated from a man between 60 and 75 years old with acute or convalescent COVID-19. This chain links TRBV2 with TRBJ1-2; 10 bases are a match to TRBD1. Sequenced: peripheral blood. Written as DNA, the CDR3 is TGTGCCAGCAGGGGGACAGGGGCGGCCTATGGCTACACCTTC. It yields the protein CASRGTGAAYGYTF.